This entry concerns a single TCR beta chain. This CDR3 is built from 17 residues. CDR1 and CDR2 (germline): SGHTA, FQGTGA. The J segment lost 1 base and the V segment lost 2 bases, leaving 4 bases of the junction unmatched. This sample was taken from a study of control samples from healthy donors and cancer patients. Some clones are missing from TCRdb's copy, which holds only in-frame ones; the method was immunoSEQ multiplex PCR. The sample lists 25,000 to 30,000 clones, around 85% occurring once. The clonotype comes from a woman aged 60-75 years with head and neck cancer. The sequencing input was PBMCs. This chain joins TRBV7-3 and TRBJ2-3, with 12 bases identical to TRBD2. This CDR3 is CASSLLAGGSGTDTQYF. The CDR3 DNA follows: TGTGCCAGCAGCTTACTAGCGGGAGGGTCGGGCACAGATACGCAGTATTTT.